These 18 T cell receptor beta chains originate from one sample sequenced in a study of blood T cell repertoires in COVID-19. Only in-frame clones appear in the TCRdb table, and some are missing; sequencing was by immunoSEQ multiplex PCR. The sample comprises 250,000 or so clones, around 84% of which are singletons, and 1.6% rests with the top ten. The source material was PBMCs or T cells enriched from blood (not recorded which). These receptors all come from a woman in her fifties or sixties who had recovered from COVID-19.

The chain employs TRBV6-5 and TRBJ1-2; no firm D call. Trimming removed 8 bases from V and 6 bases from J, with 22 bases in between. CDR1 MNHEY and CDR2 SVGAGI come from the germline V gene. This CDR3 is built from 15 residues. CDR3 sequence (DNA): TGTGCCAGCCGGCCAGGAGGCAGCTTTGGGGATGGCTACACCTTC. Translating it yields CASRPGGSFGDGYTF.

Concerning this clone itself: Relative to the germline gene, one junction end is altered; a read error may explain this. The chain recombines TRBV7-9 with TRBJ2-1, with D tentatively TRBD2 (6 bases). Germline V CDR1 and CDR2: SEHNR, FQNEAQ (reference sequence). This CDR3 contains 15 residues. CDR3 DNA sequence: TGTGCCAGCAGCTTCGCGGGGACTTCCTCCAATGAGCAGTTCTTC. Protein product: CASSFAGTSSNEQFF. Full variable domain (rest looked up from reference TRBV7-9 and TRBJ2-1): DTGVSQNPRHKITKRGQNVTFRCDPISEHNRLYWYRQTLGQGPEFLTYFQNEAQLEKSRLLSDRFSAERPKGSFSTLEIQRTEQGDSAMYLCASSFAGTSSNEQFFGPGTRLTVL.

This sequence joins TRBV5-4 and TRBJ2-1; 12 bases are shared with TRBD2. The ends lost 4 bases at V and 4 bases at J; junction bases unmatched: 18. Germline CDR1 SGHNT, CDR2 YYREEE (reference sequence). The CDR3 is 20 amino acids. In DNA form, the CDR3 reads TGTGCCAGCAGCGGACCTAGCGGGAGGGCCCTCAAATTAGAGTACAATGAGCAGTTCTTC. This encodes CASSGPSGRALKLEYNEQFF. Full variable domain (remainder filled in from reference TRBV5-4 and TRBJ2-1): ETGVTQSPTHLIKTRGQQVTLRCSSQSGHNTVSWYQQALGQGPQFIFQYYREEENGRGNFPPRFSGLQFPNYSSELNVNALELDDSALYLCASSGPSGRALKLEYNEQFFGPGTRLTVL.

The chain carries TRBV10-3 and TRBJ1-2; D uncertain. The CDR3 contains 16 residues. Germline loops: CDR1 ENHRY, CDR2 SYGVKD. V lost 0 bases to trimming and J lost 0 bases, with 11 bases between them. In DNA, the CDR3 is TGTGCCATCAGTGAGTCGAGGGCACTCCCTAACTATGGCTACACCTTC. This translates into CAISESRALPNYGYTF.

The chain has TRBV7-9 and TRBJ1-5; TRBD1 matches at 10 bases. Germline lookup yields CDR1 SEHNR and CDR2 FQNEAQ (reference sequence). With V trimmed by 5 bases and J by 6 bases, 7 bases remained unmatched. This CDR3 has 15 residues. The CDR3 bases are TGTGCCAGCAGCCTCGGGACAGGGGAAGGTCAGCCCCAGCATTTT. The encoded protein is CASSLGTGEGQPQHF.

V and J are TRBV18 and TRBJ1-6; D might be TRBD1 (5 bases). Germline loops: CDR1 KGHSH, CDR2 LQKENI. Between the trimmed V and J ends, which lost 3 bases and 10 bases, there was a span of 13 bases. The CDR3 consists of 14 residues. The CDR3 bases are TGTGCCAGCTCACCTAAAGCAGGGTTCTCACCCCTCCACTTT. This encodes CASSPKAGFSPLHF.

The V and J genes are TRBV7-9 and TRBJ2-7; 10 bases align to TRBD2. V lost 7 bases, J lost 6 bases, and 15 bases stayed unmatched. The CDR3 runs 16 residues. Germline CDR1 is SEHNR and CDR2 is FQNEAQ (reference sequence). As DNA, the CDR3 is TGTGCCAGCACCCCATCCCAAGTAGCGGGAGGTGGCGAGCAGTACTTC. Translating gives CASTPSQVAGGGEQYF. Supplemented by reference TRBV7-9 and TRBJ2-7, the full variable domain reads DTGVSQNPRHKITKRGQNVTFRCDPISEHNRLYWYRQTLGQGPEFLTYFQNEAQLEKSRLLSDRFSAERPKGSFSTLEIQRTEQGDSAMYLCASTPSQVAGGGEQYFGPGTRLTVT.

The rearrangement joins TRBV18 to TRBJ2-7; 13 nucleotides match TRBD2. The CDR3 runs 14 residues. Germline V gene sequence: CDR1 KGHSH, CDR2 LQKENI. Trimming removed 6 bases from V and 7 bases from J; junction bases left unmatched: 6. The CDR3 sequence: CASSPGLAGWEQYF. CDR3 bases: TGTGCCAGCTCGCCGGGACTAGCGGGGTGGGAGCAGTACTTC. The full variable domain, completed using reference TRBV18 and TRBJ2-7, is NAGVMQNPRHLVRRRGQEARLRCSPMKGHSHVYWYRQLPEEGLKFMVYLQKENIIDESGMPKERFSAEFPKEGPSILRIQQVVRGDSAAYFCASSPGLAGWEQYFGPGTRLTVT.

The CDR3 sequence: CASSDGGLAKTYNEQFF. The CDR3 DNA reads TGTGCCAGCAGTGATGGGGGACTAGCGAAAACCTACAATGAGCAGTTCTTC. The chain links TRBV2 to TRBJ2-1; 10 bases match TRBD2. Germline V gene sequence: CDR1 SNHLY, CDR2 FYNNEI. This CDR3 region has 17 residues. After removal of 3 bases from V and 2 bases from J, the junction contained 7 bases not matched to a gene.

This clone was observed a handful of times. The chain links TRBV6-1 to TRBJ2-7; D unclear. The V gene's germline CDR1 is MNHNS and CDR2 SASEGT. Trimming cost V 3 bases and J 10 bases, with 19 bases left between them. The CDR3 consists of 14 residues. Written as DNA, the CDR3 is TGTGCCAGCAGTGACCTAAAGACCGGAGAATCCCAGTACTTC. Translated: CASSDLKTGESQYF.

CDR3 bases: TGTGCCAGCACCCTGAGAAGCGGGAACTACAATGAGCAGTTCTTC. The encoded protein is CASTLRSGNYNEQFF. This chain uses TRBV27 with TRBJ2-1, with 7 positions matching TRBD2. The V gene end was trimmed by 7 bases and the J gene end by 3 bases; junction bases not matched to a gene: 9. CDR1 and CDR2 (germline): MNHEY, SMNVEV (reference sequence). This CDR3 contains 15 residues.

This sequence joins TRBV5-5 and TRBJ1-6; D is perhaps TRBD1 (5 bases). Trimming removed 0 bases from V and 2 bases from J, with 6 bases in between. CDR1 SGHKS and CDR2 YYEKEE come from the germline V gene (reference sequence). This CDR3 spans 15 amino acids. In DNA, the CDR3 is TGTGCCAGCAGCTTGGGGGGCCCCTATAATTCACCCCTCCACTTT. Its translation is CASSLGGPYNSPLHF.

The table lists this clone with a few counts. The chain links TRBV2 to TRBJ1-5, with a possible D match to TRBD1 (6 bases). This CDR3 region has 16 residues. V was shortened by 1 base and J by 2 bases, with 12 bases between the two germline ends. Germline CDR1 is SNHLY and CDR2 is FYNNEI. CDR3 DNA sequence: TGTGCCAGCAGTGAAGGGGGGCTCGGGCGCAATCAGCCCCAGCATTTT. Protein: CASSEGGLGRNQPQHF.

The V gene is TRBV4-1, the J gene TRBJ2-7, with D tentatively TRBD1 (7 bases). Germline V gives CDR1 MGHRA, CDR2 YSYEKL. The CDR3 runs 15 residues. The V gene lost 2 bases and the J gene lost 6 bases, with 17 bases spanning the gap. CDR3 residues: CASSQNMQGGGEQYF. CDR3 nucleotide sequence: TGCGCCAGCAGCCAAAATATGCAGGGGGGCGGCGAGCAGTACTTC.

This clone was detected only once. The chain joins TRBV28 to TRBJ1-3; the match to TRBD1 covers 8 bases. Germline CDR1 is MDHEN and CDR2 is SYDVKM. CDR3 length: 12 residues. V trimming: 5 bases; J trimming: 8 bases; junction bases outside the gene matches: 2. The CDR3 here is CASSDRGDTIYF. The CDR3 DNA follows: TGTGCCAGCAGTGACAGGGGTGACACCATATATTTT.

DNA for the CDR3: TGCGCCAGCAGCTTGGGGGGGACTACCGAGCAGTACTTC. Protein: CASSLGGTTEQYF. This chain connects TRBV5-1 to TRBJ2-7, with 7 bases that match TRBD2. The germline CDR1 and CDR2 sequences are SGHRS and YFSETQ. This CDR3 has 13 amino acids. Losses at the gene ends were 0 bases for V and 6 bases for J; bases not matched to a gene: 3. Supplemented by reference TRBV5-1 and TRBJ2-7, the full variable domain reads KAGVTQTPRYLIKTRGQQVTLSCSPISGHRSVSWYQQTPGQGLQFLFEYFSETQRNKGNFPGRFSGRQFSNSRSEMNVSTLELGDSALYLCASSLGGTTEQYFGPGTRLTVT.

The J gene is TRBJ1-1, the V gene TRBV7-2, with 7 nucleotides matching TRBD1. Unmatched junction bases numbered 7, after V lost 4 bases and J lost 5 bases. Germline loops: CDR1 SGHTA, CDR2 FQGNSA. CDR3 size: 14 residues. CDR3: CASSSEPQGTEAFF. In DNA, the CDR3 is TGTGCCAGCAGCTCCGAACCACAGGGGACTGAAGCTTTCTTT.

The rearrangement links TRBV3-1 (or the pseudogene TRBV3-2) to TRBJ1-2; the D gene is possibly TRBD1 (6 bases). Trimming shortened V by 1 base and J by 8 bases, and 17 bases separated the two germline ends. This CDR3 contains 15 residues. The germline V gene encodes CDR1 LGHDT and CDR2 YNNKEL (reference sequence). The CDR3 is CASSQGTQGSRGYTF. Written as DNA, the CDR3 is TGTGCCAGCAGCCAAGGGACACAGGGTTCGAGAGGCTACACCTTC.